The rows below give T cell receptor beta chains drawn from one sample of a study of vaccination and CD4 T cells after COVID-19. TCRdb reprocessed the PCR reads with MiXCR, giving one entry per CDR3 protein. The sample records about 15,000 distinct CDR3 sequences, around 66% being singletons. Sample: CD4+ T cells from blood, taken after SARS-CoV-2 vaccination. These receptors were obtained from a human donor who had recovered from COVID-19. CDR3s include the opening cysteine and the closing phenylalanine or tryptophan. D genes are given only for firm matches. Clone size is not always given. Where it is, it says once, few, many or a class for expanded clones.

clone_size	d_call	v_call	j_call	cdr3_nt	cdr3_aa
-	-	TRBV7-2	TRBJ1-4	TGTGCCAGCAGCTTAGGGAATCAGATCCCCGAAAAACTGTTTTTT	CASSLGNQIPEKLFF
-	-	TRBV24-1	TRBJ2-1	TGTGCCACCAGTGATTTGATTAGCTCCAGCTCCTACAATGAGCAGTTCTTC	CATSDLISSSSYNEQFF
few	-	TRBV10-3	TRBJ1-5	TGTGCCATCAGTGAGTCTAGGGAATTGGGCAATCAGCCCCAGCATTTT	CAISESRELGNQPQHF
-	-	TRBV7-3	TRBJ2-5	TGTGCCAGCAGCTTAACCGGGCACCAAAAGACCCAGTACTTC	CASSLTGHQKTQYF
-	-	TRBV12-3/TRBV12-4	TRBJ2-5	TGTGCCAGCAGTTTAGCGCCGGAGACCCAGTACTTC	CASSLAPETQYF
few	-	TRBV20-1	TRBJ2-7	TGCAGTGGGGGCGCAGAACGCGAGCAGTACTTC	CSGGAEREQYF
-	TRBD1	TRBV27	TRBJ1-1	TGTGCCAGCACCCTTGGGGACAGGGCCGGCACTGGAGCTTTCTTT	CASTLGDRAGTGAFF
-	-	TRBV20-1	TRBJ2-7	TGCAGTGCCCCCGGCTTGGGGGAGCAGTACTTC	CSAPGLGEQYF
-	TRBD2	TRBV20-1	TRBJ2-7	TGCAGTGCTAGAGAAAGGGTGACGACTAGCGGGAGCCTCTGGGCTTTCGAGCAGTACTTC	CSARERVTTSGSLWAFEQYF
-	-	TRBV20-1	TRBJ1-1	TGCAGTGCCGGGGGCGGCACAGGGCTGACGAACACTGAAGCTTTCTTT	CSAGGGTGLTNTEAFF
-	-	TRBV20-1	TRBJ2-2	TGCAGTGCCCCAAGGGACGCCGGGGAGCTGTTTTTT	CSAPRDAGELFF
-	-	TRBV20-1	TRBJ1-5	TGCAGTGCTAAAGGGGACTCGGATCAGCCCCAGCATTTT	CSAKGDSDQPQHF
few	TRBD1	TRBV7-8	TRBJ1-5	TGTGCCAGCAGCTTATCCGGACAGGTAAATCAGCCCCAGCATTTT	CASSLSGQVNQPQHF
-	-	TRBV7-2	TRBJ2-4	TGTGCCAGCAGCTTAGGGTACGGGAGCTCCAAAAACATTCAGTACTTC	CASSLGYGSSKNIQYF
-	-	TRBV5-4	TRBJ1-1	TGTGCCAGCAGCCCGAGGTCCGGGTTGGCTGAAGCTTTCTTT	CASSPRSGLAEAFF
-	-	TRBV23-1	TRBJ2-5	TGCGCCAGCAGTCAATCGAGGACAGCCGGGATAGTAGGCGAAGAGACCCAGTACTTC	CASSQSRTAGIVGEETQYF
-	-	TRBV6-1	TRBJ1-3	TGTGCCAGCAGATTGGACAGCTCCGGAAACACCATATATTTT	CASRLDSSGNTIYF
-	-	TRBV5-1	TRBJ2-3	TGCGCCAGCAGCTTGGCCTTAACACAAATACTAGGAGGAGATACGCAGTATTTT	CASSLALTQILGGDTQYF
few	TRBD2	TRBV6-5	TRBJ2-5	TGTGCCAGCAGTTACTCAGCCAGCGGGAGGGCCGGGGAGACCCAGTACTTC	CASSYSASGRAGETQYF
-	TRBD1	TRBV27	TRBJ1-1	TGTGCCAGCAGTTGGGGGACAGGGTCTAACACTGAAGCTTTCTTT	CASSWGTGSNTEAFF
-	-	TRBV2	TRBJ2-3	TGTGCCAGCAGTGGGACAGTTAGCACAGATACGCAGTATTTT	CASSGTVSTDTQYF
-	TRBD1	TRBV6-2/TRBV6-3	TRBJ1-5	TGTGCCAGCTCGACAGGGAGGGATCAGCCCCAGCATTTT	CASSTGRDQPQHF
-	-	TRBV18	TRBJ1-5	TGTGCCAGCTCACCCTATACTCAGGATCTTCTTCAGCCCCAGCATTTT	CASSPYTQDLLQPQHF
once	-	TRBV27	TRBJ1-3	TGTGCCAGCAGGGGATTAACAGGGCCCGGAAACACCATATATTTT	CASRGLTGPGNTIYF
few	TRBD1	TRBV6-1	TRBJ1-2	TGTGCCAGCAGTGAAGTGCAGGGGGCGCCTTTTGGCTACACCTTC	CASSEVQGAPFGYTF
few	-	TRBV20-1	TRBJ1-5	TGCAGTGCTAGAGTTGCAGGGCAAAATCAGCCCCAGCATTTT	CSARVAGQNQPQHF
few	TRBD1	TRBV12-3/TRBV12-4	TRBJ2-7	TGTGCCAGCAGTAGGGAAGGGACAGGGTTCATGCAGCAGTACTTC	CASSREGTGFMQQYF
-	TRBD1	TRBV29-1	TRBJ2-7	TGCAGCGTTGGCCCGGGACAGGGGTATGAGCAGTACTTC	CSVGPGQGYEQYF
few	-	TRBV19	TRBJ1-4	TGTGCCAGTAGTCCCCGGGACAACCCAAATGAAAAACTGTTTTTT	CASSPRDNPNEKLFF
-	TRBD2	TRBV7-9	TRBJ2-4	TGTGCCAGCAGCCCCCCAGGGCTAGCGGGATCCCCACTAGCCAAAAACATTCAGTACTTC	CASSPPGLAGSPLAKNIQYF
-	TRBD2	TRBV18	TRBJ2-7	TGTGCCAGCTCACCAACAACACCTGCGGGAGGGTTCGAGCAGTACTTC	CASSPTTPAGGFEQYF
-	-	TRBV6-5	TRBJ1-2	TGTGCCAGCAGTTACTTTCAGGGGTCCTATGGCTACACCTTC	CASSYFQGSYGYTF
-	TRBD1	TRBV2	TRBJ2-7	TGTGCCAGCAGTCGCAGTGGGGTTTCAGGGGGCGAGCAGTACTTC	CASSRSGVSGGEQYF
-	TRBD1	TRBV7-2	TRBJ2-1	TGTGCCAGCAGCTTCGGCCTGGACAGGAACTCCTACAATGAGCAGTTCTTC	CASSFGLDRNSYNEQFF